Listed here is a single T cell receptor beta chain. The antigen remains undetermined. Germline CDR1 reads SGHAT; CDR2 reads FQNNGV. J gave up 9 bases and V 4 bases, and 10 bases lay outside the gene matches. CDR3 length equals 16 residues. The sample is drawn from a study of graft-versus-host responses after intestinal transplantation. Study details: Among the recipients, all got anti-thymocyte globulin induction and then tacrolimus and steroids for about 3 years. Study conclusions and caveats: GvH clones were found in recipient marrow; some appeared first in ileum or blood.

TCRdb keeps only in-frame clones here, not all; method: immunoSEQ multiplex PCR. Of 93,000 or so clones in the sample, more than 85% were seen once. Specimen: unstimulated CD8+ T cells sorted from spleen or lymph node cells, collected before intestinal transplant. This chain connects TRBV11-2 to TRBJ1-6, with 9 bases matching TRBD1. The receptor was derived from a human donor who received an intestinal transplant. CDR3 sequence: CASSSTWTGEISPLHF. The DNA of the CDR3 is TGTGCCAGCAGCTCAACATGGACAGGGGAAATTTCACCCCTCCACTTT.